This note documents a single T cell receptor beta chain sequence. Its target is unknown. The CDR3 covers 18 residues. Germline CDR1 and CDR2: MNHEY and SVGEGT. Trimming removed 5 bases from V and 1 base from J; junction bases left unmatched: 15. The repertoire was sequenced with immunoSEQ multiplex PCR; TCRdb's copy has only in-frame clones and lacks some. The sample shows under 500,000 clones, over 80% of them seen only once. The data belong to a study of Ad26.COV2.S vaccination and SARS-CoV-2 variants. In the study overall: It was the COV1001 Ad26.COV2.S trial arm that included the donor. Each vaccinee took Ad26.COV2.S intramuscularly, once or twice 56 days apart.

Study-level results: Recipients given vaccine exceeded placebo recipients in spike-specific TCR breadth. Recipients of vaccine and of placebo showed similar breadth of their non-spike TCR repertoires.

As to treatment: some 19 received Ad26.COV2.S at low or high dose, single or two shots; 5 received placebo; per-sample allocation not given. Sampling was performed 63 days after the first vaccine or placebo injection. This receptor was identified in a person between 18 and 59 years old who received the Ad26.COV2.S COVID-19 vaccine or a placebo. The specimen was peripheral blood, collected in a trial of Ad26.COV2.S vaccine versus placebo. The rearrangement uses TRBV6-2 or TRBV6-3 and TRBJ2-7; TRBD2 matches at 9 bases. CDR3 loop: CASSTDYLTSGSSYEQYF. The CDR3 DNA reads as TGTGCCAGCAGTACTGACTACCTGACTAGCGGTTCTTCCTACGAGCAGTACTTC.